The 17 T cell receptor beta chains below all came from one sample that was sequenced in a study of early T cells in non-severe SARS-CoV-2 infection. TCRdb redid the calling of the 5' RACE reads with MiXCR, one entry per CDR3 protein. Among some 81,000 distinct CDR3 sequences, 15% to 20% were seen once, and the ten largest hold approximately 2.6%. Sequencing was done on a sample of whole blood. These receptors came from an adult who was a healthcare worker with PCR-confirmed SARS-CoV-2 infection or an uninfected control (not recorded which).

There are a few counts of this clonotype. The V call is TRBV27, the J call TRBJ2-5; tentatively, D is TRBD1 or TRBD2 (6 bases each). The germline V gene has CDR1 MNHEY and CDR2 SMNVEV (reference sequence). The CDR3 totals 14 residues. Trimming shortened V by 5 bases and J by 4 bases, and 14 bases separated the two germline ends. For the CDR3, the DNA is TGTGCCAGCAGTCGAGGGGGGCCAGTAGAGACCCAGTACTTC. It yields the protein CASSRGGPVETQYF.

The chain recombines TRBV2 with TRBJ1-1, with a possible D match to TRBD1 (5 bases). CDR3 size: 15 residues. V was clipped by 6 bases and J by 6 bases, with 20 bases between them. Germline assignment: CDR1 SNHLY and CDR2 FYNNEI. CDR3 sequence reads: CASRSGLLNAAEAFF. CDR3 nucleotide sequence: TGTGCCAGCAGGTCGGGACTCCTGAACGCCGCTGAAGCTTTCTTT. The full variable domain, its missing parts supplied by reference TRBV2 and TRBJ1-1, is EPEVTQTPSHQVTQMGQEVILRCVPISNHLYFYWYRQILGQKVEFLVSFYNNEISEKSEIFDDQFSVERPDGSNFTLKIRSTKLEDSAMYFCASRSGLLNAAEAFFGQGTRLTVV.

This clonotype has a handful of counts. V gene TRBV9 combines with J gene TRBJ2-3; 8 nucleotides line up with TRBD1. The CDR3 loop spans 15 amino acids. The germline V gene has CDR1 SGDLS and CDR2 YYNGEE. J was trimmed by 2 bases and V by 2 bases; bases with no gene match: 4. The CDR3 protein is CASSVTGDPTDTQYF. CDR3 nucleotide sequence: TGTGCCAGCAGCGTGACAGGGGATCCCACAGATACGCAGTATTTT.

A few counts support this clonotype. The chain is built from TRBV18 and TRBJ2-3; D remains unclear. The CDR3 is 17 amino acids. Germline V gene lookup returns CDR1 KGHSH and CDR2 LQKENI. The V gene lost 4 bases and the J gene lost 0 bases, with 17 bases spanning the gap. CDR3 DNA sequence: TGTGCCAGCTCACAGACTCCAGGACGCACTAGCACAGATACGCAGTATTTT. Protein: CASSQTPGRTSTDTQYF.

The sample holds a few counts of this clonotype. The chain joins TRBV27 to TRBJ2-1; the D is unclear. The germline V and J ends were trimmed by 2 bases and 0 bases, with 11 bases remaining between them. The CDR3 has 16 amino acids. Germline V gene data show CDR1 as MNHEY and CDR2 as SMNVEV (reference sequence). The CDR3 coding sequence is TGTGCCAGCAGTTTAAATTTTCTCTCCTCCTACAATGAGCAGTTCTTC. Its protein product is CASSLNFLSSYNEQFF.

This clonotype occurred a few times. This sequence joins TRBV19 and TRBJ1-4; 8 bases map to TRBD1. V shed 4 bases and J 8 bases; nucleotides not matched to a gene: 6. Germline values: CDR1 LNHDA, CDR2 SQIVND (reference sequence). The CDR3 sequence is 14 residues long. The CDR3 DNA sequence: TGTGCCAGTAGTACCGGACAGGGAGGGGAAAAACTGTTTTTT. Its protein is CASSTGQGGEKLFF.

The V call is TRBV7-6, the J call TRBJ1-2; 8 nucleotides align to TRBD1. With 3 bases clipped from V and 4 bases from J, the junction kept 10 bases outside the gene matches. This CDR3 comprises 16 residues. CDR1 is SGHVS, CDR2 FNYEAQ, per germline. CDR3 in DNA: TGTGCCAGCAGCTTGGGGACCGGACAGGGAGGCTATGGCTACACCTTC. Protein product: CASSLGTGQGGYGYTF. Full variable domain (outside the CDR3, taken from reference TRBV7-6 and TRBJ1-2): GAGVSQSPRYKVTKRGQDVALRCDPISGHVSLYWYRQALGQGPEFLTYFNYEAQQDKSGLPNDRFSAERPEGSISTLTIQRTEQRDSAMYRCASSLGTGQGGYGYTFGSGTRLTVV.

The chain links TRBV5-5 to TRBJ2-6, with 10 bases fitting TRBD1. This CDR3 has 17 residues. CDR1 and CDR2 from the germline V gene are SGHKS and YYEKEE (reference sequence). The J segment lost 4 bases and the V segment lost 4 bases, leaving 8 bases of the junction unmatched. CDR3 DNA sequence: TGTGCCAGCAGCCCTACTAGACAGGGGGCAGGGGCCAACGTCCTGACTTTC. It codes for CASSPTRQGAGANVLTF.

This clonotype was seen a few times. V is TRBV28 and J is TRBJ2-1; maybe TRBD1 (5 bases). V was clipped by 8 bases and J by 6 bases, with 8 bases between them. Per the germline V gene, CDR1 is MDHEN and CDR2 is SYDVKM. CDR3 length: 11 residues. This CDR3 is CASAGINEQFF. CDR3 bases: TGTGCCAGCGCAGGGATCAATGAGCAGTTCTTC.

This clonotype was seen a few times. This CDR3 is CASSFNPLAGGNLAKNIQYF. Written as DNA, the CDR3 is TGTGCCAGCAGCTTTAACCCTCTCGCGGGGGGGAATTTAGCCAAAAACATTCAGTACTTC. The chain is built from TRBV5-6 and TRBJ2-4; 9 bases map to TRBD2. The CDR3 runs to 20 residues. V shed 2 bases, J shed 0 bases, and the junction held 15 bases outside the gene matches. Germline values: CDR1 SGHDT, CDR2 YYEEEE. The full variable domain, its missing parts supplied by reference TRBV5-6 and TRBJ2-4, is DAGVTQSPTHLIKTRGQQVTLRCSPKSGHDTVSWYQQALGQGPQFIFQYYEEEERQRGNFPDRFSGHQFPNYSSELNVNALLLGDSALYLCASSFNPLAGGNLAKNIQYFGAGTRLSVL.

This chain joins TRBV11-2 and TRBJ2-3; the D is unclear. Trimming cost V 1 base and J 1 base, with 9 bases left between them. Looked up from germline, CDR1 is SGHAT and CDR2 is FQNNGV. The CDR3 spans 15 residues. CDR3 bases: TGTGCCAGCAGCTTAGGACCGACCCGCACAGATACGCAGTATTTT. It is translated as CASSLGPTRTDTQYF. Full variable domain (missing parts from reference TRBV11-2 and TRBJ2-3): EAGVAQSPRYKIIEKRQSVAFWCNPISGHATLYWYQQILGQGPKLLIQFQNNGVVDDSQLPKDRFSAERLKGVDSTLKIQPAKLEDSAVYLCASSLGPTRTDTQYFGPGTRLTVL.

This clonotype appeared many times. CDR3 bases: TGTGCCAGCAGTTTAGTACAACGCAATCAGCCCCAGCATTTT. Translated, it gives CASSLVQRNQPQHF. The chain is built from TRBV28 and TRBJ1-5; D gene unclear. Between the trimmed V and J ends, which lost 2 bases and 2 bases, there was a span of 7 bases. The CDR3 contains 14 residues. Germline V gives CDR1 MDHEN, CDR2 SYDVKM.

The V call is TRBV20-1, the J call TRBJ1-5; 10 bases line up with TRBD1. CDR3 length: 15 residues. V was pared by 5 bases and J by 3 bases, with 7 bases of the junction left unmatched. Germline CDR1 DFQATT, CDR2 SNEGSKA (reference sequence). The CDR3 is CSALTGGANNQPQHF. CDR3 sequence (DNA): TGCAGTGCTCTGACAGGGGGCGCAAACAATCAGCCCCAGCATTTT.

The V call is TRBV5-5, the J call TRBJ2-5; 12 bases align to TRBD1. Germline values: CDR1 SGHKS, CDR2 YYEKEE (reference sequence). The CDR3 loop spans 15 amino acids. Trimming cost V 1 base and J 4 bases; bases outside gene matches: 2. The CDR3 region is CASSLRDRGRETQYF. DNA of the CDR3: TGTGCCAGCAGCTTGAGGGACAGGGGGCGAGAGACCCAGTACTTC.

Ten or more counts support this clonotype. The chain is built from TRBV7-9 and TRBJ1-4; D might be TRBD1 (6 bases). This CDR3 region has 16 residues. The germline V gene has CDR1 SEHNR and CDR2 FQNEAQ (reference sequence). V was clipped by 5 bases and J by 7 bases, with 20 bases between them. The CDR3 reads CASSPDRGQSLEKLFF. The DNA for the CDR3 is TGTGCCAGCAGCCCCGATCGAGGACAGAGTCTTGAAAAACTGTTTTTT.

With regard to this clonotype: One base away lies a much larger clone, so this may be a sequencing read error. The chain joins TRBV9 to TRBJ2-1, with a possible D match to TRBD1 (6 bases). Germline values: CDR1 SGDLS, CDR2 YYNGEE. Trimming removed 4 bases from V and 5 bases from J, with 22 bases in between. CDR3 length equals 17 residues. This chain's CDR3 is CASSIDPPTGIDNEQFF. The CDR3 bases are TGTGCCAGCAGCATAGACCCCCCGACAGGAATAGACAATGAGCAGTTCTTC. The whole variable domain, filled in from reference TRBV9 and TRBJ2-1, reads DSGVTQTPKHLITATGQRVTLRCSPRSGDLSVYWYQQSLDQGLQFLIQYYNGEERAKGNILERFSAQQFPDLHSELNLSSLELGDSALYFCASSIDPPTGIDNEQFFGPGTRLTVL.

The rearrangement uses TRBV7-2 and TRBJ1-1, with TRBD1 identical over 8 bases. The CDR3 has 13 residues. Germline V lookup: CDR1 SGHTA, CDR2 FQGNSA. The J segment lost 4 bases and the V segment lost 6 bases, leaving 4 bases of the junction unmatched. CDR3 sequence (DNA): TGTGCCAGCAGGAAGGACAGGGCCACTGAAGCTTTCTTT. This gives the protein CASRKDRATEAFF.